One sample yielded the 23 T cell receptor beta chains listed below, sequenced in a study of blood T cell repertoires in COVID-19. The assay was immunoSEQ multiplex PCR, and TCRdb's table has in-frame clones only and misses some. This table holds 470,000 or so clones, 87% found once. Input material: PBMCs or T cells enriched from blood (not recorded which). These receptors were taken from a woman between 18 and 29 years old with acute COVID-19.

The V call is TRBV7-2, the J call TRBJ1-1; the D gene is possibly TRBD1 (5 bases). In germline, CDR1 is SGHTA, CDR2 FQGNSA. The length of the CDR3 is 14 residues. V was cut by 4 bases and J by 4 bases, with 13 bases left in between. CDR3 loop: CASSYGGVGTEAFF. DNA of the CDR3: TGTGCCAGCAGCTACGGGGGTGTGGGCACTGAAGCTTTCTTT.

The V and J genes are TRBV9 and TRBJ2-3; TRBD1 might be the D (6 bases). The CDR3 is 15 amino acids. The germline gives CDR1 SGDLS, CDR2 YYNGEE. V was cut by 3 bases and J by 3 bases, with 14 bases left in between. In DNA, the CDR3 is TGTGCCAGCAGCGCCACAGGGTACGAGACAGATACGCAGTATTTT. This gives the protein CASSATGYETDTQYF.

This chain links TRBV19 with TRBJ1-6; 7 positions agree with TRBD1. CDR3 length: 13 amino acids. Germline V lookup: CDR1 LNHDA, CDR2 SQIVND (reference sequence). V was clipped by 4 bases and J by 7 bases; unmatched bases: 1. The CDR3 coding sequence is TGTGCCAGTAGTACGGGACAGAATTCACCCCTCCACTTT. Translated: CASSTGQNSPLHF. Supplemented by reference TRBV19 and TRBJ1-6, the full variable domain reads DGGITQSPKYLFRKEGQNVTLSCEQNLNHDAMYWYRQDPGQGLRLIYYSQIVNDFQKGDIAEGYSVSREKKESFPLTVTSAQKNPTAFYLCASSTGQNSPLHFGNGTRLTVT.

DNA of the CDR3: TGTGCCAGCAGCTCACCACGGGAAGTTGGGGCCAACGTCCTGACTTTC. This translates into CASSSPREVGANVLTF. The chain is built from TRBV7-3 and TRBJ2-6; TRBD2 is a possible D gene (5 bases). CDR3 length: 16 amino acids. Per germline, CDR1 SGHTA and CDR2 FQGTGA. V was pared by 4 bases and J by 3 bases, with 13 bases between.

The gene calls are TRBV2 and TRBJ2-7; unclear D gene. CDR3 length: 12 amino acids. V lost 6 bases, J lost 4 bases, and 10 bases lay in between. Germline V lookup: CDR1 SNHLY, CDR2 FYNNEI. The CDR3 sequence: CASRALKYEQYF. CDR3 nucleotide sequence: TGTGCCAGCAGAGCCTTAAAATACGAGCAGTACTTC.

This clone has only a few counts. The chain employs TRBV5-1 and TRBJ1-1; 7 bases are shared with TRBD1. J lost 3 bases, V lost 4 bases, and 3 bases had no gene match. Germline CDR1 SGHRS, CDR2 YFSETQ. The CDR3 is 13 residues long. The CDR3 DNA is TGCGCCAGCAGCCCCACAGGGGACACTGAAGCTTTCTTT. Protein product: CASSPTGDTEAFF. Variable domain in full (rest from reference TRBV5-1 and TRBJ1-1): KAGVTQTPRYLIKTRGQQVTLSCSPISGHRSVSWYQQTPGQGLQFLFEYFSETQRNKGNFPGRFSGRQFSNSRSEMNVSTLELGDSALYLCASSPTGDTEAFFGQGTRLTVV.

The chain couples TRBV24-1 to TRBJ2-7; 7 nucleotides match TRBD1. CDR1 is KGHDR, CDR2 SFDVKD, per germline. The V segment lost 2 bases and the J segment 4 bases; nucleotides outside the gene matches: 1. This CDR3 has 13 amino acids. The CDR3: CATSDSGQYEQYF. The CDR3 bases are TGTGCCACCAGTGATTCGGGACAGTACGAGCAGTACTTC.

The chain uses TRBV4-1 and TRBJ1-1, with D maybe TRBD1 (5 bases). CDR1 MGHRA and CDR2 YSYEKL come from the germline V gene. The CDR3 has 15 amino acids. V lost 1 base and J lost 0, with 9 bases in between. CDR3 amino acids: CASSQGQKLNTEAFF. The CDR3 nucleotides read TGCGCCAGCAGCCAAGGACAGAAGTTGAACACTGAAGCTTTCTTT.

The chain uses TRBV11-3 and TRBJ2-3, with a weak D call TRBD1 (5 bases). Trimming cost V 1 base and J 2 bases, with 10 bases left between them. CDR1 is SGHNT and CDR2 is YENEEA in the germline V gene. The CDR3 consists of 15 residues. The CDR3 reads CASSLGQGPTDTQYF. CDR3 in DNA: TGTGCCAGCAGCTTAGGCCAGGGTCCCACAGATACGCAGTATTTT.

The rearrangement uses TRBV5-6 and TRBJ2-7; D perhaps matches TRBD1 (5 bases). The V end lost 1 base, the J end lost 6 bases, and 14 bases lay between the germline ends. Looked up from germline, CDR1 is SGHDT and CDR2 is YYEEEE. This CDR3 has 14 residues. CDR3 sequence (DNA): TGTGCCAGCAGCTTGAGACAGTTATTTGGCGAGCAGTACTTC. Translation gives CASSLRQLFGEQYF.

This sequence joins TRBV19 and TRBJ2-1; TRBD2 matches at 11 bases. V gave up 7 bases and J gave up 1 base; unmatched junction bases: 12. CDR1 LNHDA and CDR2 SQIVND come from the germline V gene (reference sequence). This CDR3 contains 18 residues. In nucleotides, the CDR3 is TGTGCCAGTACCCCAACTAGCGGGAGCGTCTTGTCCTACAATGAGCAGTTCTTC. Residues: CASTPTSGSVLSYNEQFF.

This sequence joins TRBV5-6 and TRBJ2-7; D is perhaps TRBD1 (5 bases). CDR3 length equals 12 residues. V dropped 2 bases and J dropped 4 bases, with 7 bases sitting between them. CDR1 is SGHDT and CDR2 is YYEEEE in the germline V gene. CDR3 bases: TGTGCCAGCAGCTTTGGACAATACGAGCAGTACTTC. Translating it yields CASSFGQYEQYF.

This clone was seen only once. V and J are TRBV19 and TRBJ2-5; 7 bases fit TRBD2. The CDR3 loop spans 15 amino acids. Germline assignment: CDR1 LNHDA and CDR2 SQIVND (reference sequence). Trimming took 1 base from V and 6 from J; bases not matched to a gene: 8. This CDR3 reads CASSIGGRAVKTQYF. The CDR3 region has the DNA TGTGCCAGTAGTATAGGAGGGAGGGCTGTGAAGACCCAGTACTTC.

This chain uses TRBV9 with TRBJ2-3, with D perhaps TRBD2 (6 bases). Looked up from germline, CDR1 is SGDLS and CDR2 is YYNGEE. The V end lost 4 bases, the J end lost 2 bases, and 11 bases lay between the germline ends. The length of the CDR3 is 14 residues. The CDR3 DNA reads TGTGCCAGCAGCACCGGGAGTTTCACAGATACGCAGTATTTT. It encodes CASSTGSFTDTQYF.

This rearrangement joins TRBV18 to TRBJ2-5, with D unresolved. V was shortened by 0 bases and J by 1 base, with 6 bases between the two germline ends. Germline CDR1 and CDR2: KGHSH and LQKENI. The CDR3 contains 14 residues. The CDR3 protein is CASSPPYSQETQYF. In nucleotides, the CDR3 is TGTGCCAGCTCACCACCGTATTCCCAAGAGACCCAGTACTTC.

The chain has TRBV5-1 and TRBJ1-6; D is unclear. This CDR3 spans 17 amino acids. Germline V lookup: CDR1 SGHRS, CDR2 YFSETQ. V gave up 2 bases and J gave up 0 bases, with 12 bases separating them. CDR3 sequence: CASSFGSASSYNSPLHF. In nucleotides, the CDR3 is TGCGCCAGCAGCTTTGGGTCAGCGAGCTCCTATAATTCACCCCTCCACTTT.

V and J are TRBV6-1 and TRBJ2-3; the D gene is possibly TRBD1 (5 bases). CDR1 is MNHNS, CDR2 SASEGT, per germline. The V and J ends lost 1 base and 2 bases respectively, with 13 bases between them. This CDR3 has 16 residues. The CDR3 region is CASSEGFTGVTDTQYF. The DNA for the CDR3 is TGTGCCAGCAGTGAAGGTTTCACAGGAGTCACAGATACGCAGTATTTT.

This rearrangement joins TRBV7-9 to TRBJ1-3; D call uncertain. Trimming removed 5 bases from V and 0 bases from J, with 11 bases in between. Germline values: CDR1 SEHNR, CDR2 FQNEAQ (reference sequence). This CDR3 has 15 residues. This CDR3 reads CASSPQSISGNTIYF. As DNA, the CDR3 is TGTGCCAGCAGCCCCCAGTCCATCTCTGGAAACACCATATATTTT.

The rearrangement joins TRBV2 to TRBJ1-1; 7 bases are shared with TRBD1. In germline, CDR1 is SNHLY, CDR2 FYNNEI. CDR3 length: 14 amino acids. The junction had 7 bases not matched to a gene; V was cut back by 6 bases and J by 3 bases. CDR3 DNA sequence: TGTGCCAGCAGGCCGACAGGGCCGCACACTGAAGCTTTCTTT. Translation: CASRPTGPHTEAFF.

Here the CDR3 reads CASSLTSGKQETQYF. The CDR3 nucleotides read TGTGCCAGCAGTTTGACTAGCGGGAAACAAGAGACCCAGTACTTC. The chain recombines TRBV27 with TRBJ2-5; 11 bases align to TRBD2. Germline CDR1 MNHEY, CDR2 SMNVEV (reference sequence). The CDR3 is 15 residues long. The V segment lost 3 bases and the J segment 2 bases; nucleotides outside the gene matches: 2.

This chain links TRBV6-5 with TRBJ2-7; TRBD2 is a possible D gene (5 bases). CDR3 size: 15 residues. Germline CDR1 MNHEY, CDR2 SVGAGI. Trimming pared 6 bases from V and 2 bases from J, leaving 17 bases between. The DNA for the CDR3 is TGTGCCAGCAGCGCCCCCGATCCCGGGACCTACGAGCAGTACTTC. Protein sequence: CASSAPDPGTYEQYF.

This CDR3 is CASSYQKDRGANLDQPQHF. The CDR3 coding sequence is TGTGCCAGCAGCTACCAGAAGGACAGGGGCGCGAATCTAGATCAGCCCCAGCATTTT. V gene TRBV2 combines with J gene TRBJ1-5, with 9 bases identical to TRBD1. V lost 6 bases, J lost 5 bases, and 20 bases stayed unmatched. This CDR3 region has 19 residues. Germline V gene sequence: CDR1 SNHLY, CDR2 FYNNEI.

This sequence joins TRBV27 and TRBJ1-2, with D perhaps TRBD1 (6 bases). CDR3 length: 15 amino acids. V lost 6 bases and J 4 bases, leaving 18 bases between the germline ends. Germline lookup yields CDR1 MNHEY and CDR2 SMNVEV (reference sequence). CDR3 bases: TGTGCCAGCAGATTTGGAAAGGGGGTCTCCTATGGCTACACCTTC. Translation: CASRFGKGVSYGYTF.